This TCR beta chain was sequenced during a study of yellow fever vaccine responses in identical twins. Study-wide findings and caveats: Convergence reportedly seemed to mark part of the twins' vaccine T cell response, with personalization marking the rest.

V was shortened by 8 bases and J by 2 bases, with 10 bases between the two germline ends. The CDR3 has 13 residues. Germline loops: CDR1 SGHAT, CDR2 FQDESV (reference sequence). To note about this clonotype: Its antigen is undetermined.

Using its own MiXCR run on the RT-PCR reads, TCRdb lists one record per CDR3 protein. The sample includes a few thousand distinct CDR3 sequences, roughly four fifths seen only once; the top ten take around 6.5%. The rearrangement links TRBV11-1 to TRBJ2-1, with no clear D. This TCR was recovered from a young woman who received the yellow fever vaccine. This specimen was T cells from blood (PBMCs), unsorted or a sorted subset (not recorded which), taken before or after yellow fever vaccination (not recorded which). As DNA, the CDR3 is TGTGCCAGCCGCCTAGGACCCTACAATGAGCAGTTCTTC. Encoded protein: CASRLGPYNEQFF.